This T cell receptor beta chain is from a study of shared clonotypes between healthy human individuals. General study points: Despite large depth, rarefaction showed incomplete sorted-subset sequencing.

The genomic DNA of each subset was split evenly across several immunoSEQ plates. It was approximately 0.2 ug DNA, approximately 30,000 T cell genomes, that sorted-subset replicate PCRs used. The protocol was immunoSEQ multiplex PCR, while the TCRdb copy is restricted to in-frame clones and leaves out a portion. The sample lists over 1.5 million clones; approximately 98% were seen once. The CDR3 totals 14 residues. Germline assignment: CDR1 MNHEY and CDR2 SMNVEV (reference sequence). V was pared by 6 bases and J by 1 base, with 2 bases of the junction left unmatched. Only Caucasian adults living in Nashville, Tennessee made up the donor group. Concerning this clone: Its antigen is not identified.

Sequencing was done on a sample of naive CD4+ T cells sorted from blood. Noted subset: CD45RA+ positively selected. The rearrangement uses TRBV27 and TRBJ1-3; 8 bases align to TRBD1. The receptor was derived from a man aged 30 to 39 in good health. The CDR3 DNA reads as TGTGCCAGCAGCTGGACAGGGTCTGGAAACACCATATATTTT. It translates to CASSWTGSGNTIYF.